This T cell receptor beta chain originates from a study of shared clonotypes between healthy human individuals (dated by TCRdb to 2020 to 2022). With respect to the entire study: A few men and two women, aged 18 to 49 years, made up the cohort. The study deeply sequenced blood TCR repertoires of about 5 healthy adults to estimate repertoire size and the extent of clonotype sharing between individuals. Between about 0.94 and 8.9 billion PBMCs per donor were obtained by leukapheresis. To increase sequencing depth and limit assay-specific biases, TCR repertoire library preparation and sequencing were carried out by different laboratories using diverse techniques. For each donor, CD4 naive and CD4 memory were each given three plates, CD8 naive was given two plates, and CD8 memory was given one plate. Here is what the overall study found, with its caveats: Across a few donors, about 4.5% of naive CD4, approximately 4% of naive CD8, 2% to 2.5% of memory CD4, and under 0.45% of memory CD8 clonotypes were shared. Incomplete sequencing was indicated by rarefaction of sorted-subset datasets, despite the large sequencing depth. Larger estimated clonotype richness was generally found for naive subsets than for memory subsets. Pairwise subsampling indicated that sequencing depth was expected to affect the degree of clonotype sharing among donors. Clonotypes shared by all four sorted-subset donors showed higher generation probabilities than non-shared clonotypes. Because the study included only a small number of donors, the genetic and exposure-history diversity represented was limited. Sampling was restricted to blood, and TCR repertoires in tissue are likely to differ from TCR repertoires in blood.

There are 14 amino acids in the CDR3, from cysteine to phenylalanine inclusive. Only the CDR3 part of the read is kept: 42 bases, read in frame from the first base. V and J are truncated by 1 base and 4 bases respectively, leaving an intervening sequence of 10 bases. The germline V gene (reference sequence) supplies CDR1 SEHNR and CDR2 FQNEAQ. Notes on this clone: Its antigen is currently not known. The record has no base qualities; no much larger clone is one base away.

Using the deep immunoSEQ assay, TCR CDR3 regions were amplified from genomic DNA by multiplex PCR. Extracted genomic DNA from each cell subset was distributed evenly across all wells of several immunoSEQ 96-well plates, and each plate was treated as a replicate. For sorted subsets, roughly 0.2 ug genomic DNA, equal to some 30,000 T cell genomes, was loaded into each replicate PCR. Purified libraries were quantified with a Qubit 3.0 fluorometer, sized on a Bioanalyzer 2100, and re-quantified with the KAPA Library Quantification kit. Each immunoSEQ 96-well plate was sequenced on its own single-read 150-cycle Illumina NextSeq 550 flow cell. The authors processed their data as follows. The immunoSEQ output contained only junctional sequences without quality scores, so filtering could not match that applied to full-length reads. Sequences were annotated with PyIR, a Python wrapper for IgBLAST v1.9, and V/J genes and CDR3 were assigned using IMGT germline references. Any read was removed if the V/J assignment was weak (E-value above 1e-6), the CDR3 was missing, or the read contained stop codons, out-of-frame junctions, or ambiguous translated residues. V3J clonotypes were defined by identical inferred V gene, J gene, and CDR3 amino acid sequence. To compute the percentage overlap between repertoires, the number of shared unique clonotypes was divided by the size of the smaller repertoire. RTK rarefaction, the Chao1 estimator, and Recon v2.1 estimates of unobserved clonotypes were used to assess repertoire richness. Generation probabilities for all TCRbeta clonotypes obtained by the gDNA method from a handful of donors were computed using OLGA. Here the immuneACCESS table is served through TCRdb, limited to in-frame sequences with V and J called. Missing clones are a known gap in these copies; in checked studies unresolved V genes cover under half, and the rest lacks a known reason. Clone size and V and J calls were adopted from that table, with D and trimming inferred from the DNA. In this sample the table shows 2,500,000 or so clones, approximately 93% of which occur a single time. The top ten clonotypes cover approximately 0.35% of the sample.

The donors were healthy, HIV-negative adults with no recently reported acute infections or vaccinations. Only Caucasian adults living in Nashville, Tennessee, USA were represented among the donors. CD4+ T cells were enriched by magnetic negative selection; naive cells were then positively selected on CD45RA, and the negative fraction formed the memory subset. Blood was obtained by leukapheresis, after which PBMCs were separated by Ficoll-Histopaque density gradient centrifugation and cryopreserved in liquid nitrogen vapor phase. Purity and quantity of every magnetically sorted T cell population were checked by analytical flow cytometry. From each sorted fraction, genomic DNA was isolated and quantified by UV absorbance on a Nanodrop 2000c.

The sequence was collected from a man younger than 35 in good health. Some clones in this sample may be carry-over from other donors' samples. The rearrangement joined TRBV7-9 to TRBJ2-5; TRBD2 could be the D gene, as 6 bases match. Input material: naive CD4+ T cells from PBMCs. The meaning of the sample's cell subset or site label: CD45RA+ positively selected. The CDR3 reads CASSLGAGRETQYF. The bases read TGTGCCAGCAGCTTAGGGGCGGGGCGAGAGACCCAGTACTTC.